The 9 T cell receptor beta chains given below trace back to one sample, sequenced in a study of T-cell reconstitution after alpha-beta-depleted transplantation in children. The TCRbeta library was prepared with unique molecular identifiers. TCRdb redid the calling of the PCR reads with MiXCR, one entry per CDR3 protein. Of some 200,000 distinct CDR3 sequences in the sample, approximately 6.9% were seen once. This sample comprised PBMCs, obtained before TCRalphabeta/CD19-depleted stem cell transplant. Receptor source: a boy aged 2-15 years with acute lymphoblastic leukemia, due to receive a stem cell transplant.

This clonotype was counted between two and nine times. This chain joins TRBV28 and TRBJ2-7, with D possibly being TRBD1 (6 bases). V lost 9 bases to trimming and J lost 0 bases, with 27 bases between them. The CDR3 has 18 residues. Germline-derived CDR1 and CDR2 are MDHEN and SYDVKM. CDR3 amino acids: CASWGDGPIQGGSYEQYF. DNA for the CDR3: TGTGCCAGTTGGGGAGACGGGCCCATACAAGGGGGCTCCTACGAGCAGTACTTC.

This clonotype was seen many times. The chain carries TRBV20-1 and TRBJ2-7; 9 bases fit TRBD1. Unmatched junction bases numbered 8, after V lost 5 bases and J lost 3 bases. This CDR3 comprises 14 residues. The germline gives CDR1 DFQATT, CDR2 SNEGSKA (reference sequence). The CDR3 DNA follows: TGCAGTGCTCGCACGACGGGACAGGGCTACGAGCAGTACTTC. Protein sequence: CSARTTGQGYEQYF.

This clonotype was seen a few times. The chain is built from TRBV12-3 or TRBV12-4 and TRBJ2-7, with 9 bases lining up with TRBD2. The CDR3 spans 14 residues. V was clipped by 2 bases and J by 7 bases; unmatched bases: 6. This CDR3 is CASSLTAGGGEQYF. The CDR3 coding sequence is TGTGCCAGCAGTTTAACAGCGGGAGGAGGGGAGCAGTACTTC.

CDR3 sequence (DNA): TGTGCCAGTAGTATTGCTAGCGGGGGCCCCGGGCGTGAGCAGTTCTTC. Translated, it gives CASSIASGGPGREQFF. The gene calls are TRBV19 and TRBJ2-1; 10 nucleotides line up with TRBD2. The germline gives CDR1 LNHDA, CDR2 SQIVND (reference sequence). This CDR3 is 16 amino acids long. Trimming cost V 3 bases and J 9 bases; bases outside gene matches: 11.

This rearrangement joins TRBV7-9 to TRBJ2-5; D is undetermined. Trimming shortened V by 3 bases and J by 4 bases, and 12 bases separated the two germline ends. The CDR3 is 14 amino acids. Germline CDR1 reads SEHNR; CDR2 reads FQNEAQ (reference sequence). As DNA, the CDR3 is TGTGCCAGCAGCTTTACACCTTCCGCAGAGACCCAGTACTTC. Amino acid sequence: CASSFTPSAETQYF.

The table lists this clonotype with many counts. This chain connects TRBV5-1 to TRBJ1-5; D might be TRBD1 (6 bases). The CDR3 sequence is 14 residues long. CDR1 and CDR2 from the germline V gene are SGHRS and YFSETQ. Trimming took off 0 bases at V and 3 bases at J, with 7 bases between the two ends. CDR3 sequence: CASSLEGDNQPQHF. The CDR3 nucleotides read TGCGCCAGCAGCTTGGAGGGGGACAATCAGCCCCAGCATTTT.

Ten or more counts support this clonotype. For the CDR3, the DNA is TGTGCCAGCAGTCAAAGTGAAAAACTGTTTTTT. Residues: CASSQSEKLFF. The genes are TRBV12-3 or TRBV12-4 and TRBJ1-4; D call uncertain. V lost 5 bases and J 7 bases, leaving 5 bases between the germline ends. This CDR3 region has 11 residues.

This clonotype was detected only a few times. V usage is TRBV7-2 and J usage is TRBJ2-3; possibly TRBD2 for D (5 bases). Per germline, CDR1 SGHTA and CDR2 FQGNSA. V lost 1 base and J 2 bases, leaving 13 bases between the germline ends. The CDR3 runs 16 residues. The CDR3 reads CASSLVQRQDTDTQYF. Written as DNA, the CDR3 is TGTGCCAGCAGCTTAGTTCAGCGGCAAGACACAGATACGCAGTATTTT.

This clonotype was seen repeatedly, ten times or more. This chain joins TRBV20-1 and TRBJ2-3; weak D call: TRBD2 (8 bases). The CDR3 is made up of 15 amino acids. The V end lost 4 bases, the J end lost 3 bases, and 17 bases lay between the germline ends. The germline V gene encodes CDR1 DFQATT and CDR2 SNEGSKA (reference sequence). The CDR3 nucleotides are TGCAGTGCTACCGTAATAGCGGGACAGACAGATACGCAGTATTTT. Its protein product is CSATVIAGQTDTQYF.